Below, 31 T cell receptor beta chains from the same sample are listed, as sequenced in a study of radiotherapy plus CTLA-4 blockade in lung cancer (dated by TCRdb to 2017 to 2018). The library was produced with the immunoSEQ multiplex PCR assay. As stored in TCRdb, this immuneACCESS dataset retains in-frame rearrangements with V and J assigned. A fraction of the clones does not appear; measured against another copy, unresolved V genes explain less than half of the discrepancy, and the remainder lacks a known reason. This sample comprises over 35,000 clones, 77% of them detected only once. The top ten constitute 2.6% of the sample. This specimen was peripheral blood, taken from a patient treated with radiotherapy plus ipilimumab. The receptor set was obtained from a human donor with non-small cell lung cancer whose response to radiotherapy plus ipilimumab could not be evaluated.

This sequence joins TRBV4-3 and TRBJ2-5; the match to TRBD2 covers 7 bases. CDR3 length: 14 residues. Germline CDR1 reads LGHNA; CDR2 reads YSLEER. V lost 4 bases, J lost 2 bases, and 4 bases stayed unmatched. CDR3 amino acids: CASSLGLVQETQYF. CDR3 bases: TGCGCCAGCAGCCTAGGACTAGTTCAAGAGACCCAGTACTTC.

The CDR3 spells CSARKSTEAFF. CDR3 nucleotide sequence: TGCAGTGCTAGGAAGAGCACTGAAGCTTTCTTT. V and J are TRBV20-1 and TRBJ1-1, with D uncertain. V shed 3 bases and J shed 4 bases, with 6 bases lying between them. Germline loops: CDR1 DFQATT, CDR2 SNEGSKA (reference sequence). The CDR3 extends over 11 amino acids.

Points on this clone: The sample carries other DNA sequences with the same CDR3. The rearrangement links TRBV7-2 to TRBJ2-7; 8 bases match TRBD2. This CDR3 region has 15 residues. The germline V gene encodes CDR1 SGHTA and CDR2 FQGNSA. Trimming at V came to 5 bases and at J to 2 bases, leaving 8 bases not matched to a gene. The CDR3 DNA is TGTGCCAGCAGCCTTGAGGCGGGGGGTGCCTACGAGCAGTACTTC. This gives the protein CASSLEAGGAYEQYF.

This chain connects TRBV15 to TRBJ2-7; possibly TRBD1 for D (7 bases). Germline loops: CDR1 LNHNV, CDR2 YYDKDF (reference sequence). V lost 0 bases to trimming and J lost 7 bases, with 13 bases between them. This CDR3 has 14 amino acids. The CDR3 DNA follows: TGTGCCACCAGCAGAGATTTCGCAGGGGGGGAGCAGTACTTC. Translation: CATSRDFAGGEQYF.

The chain is built from TRBV4-3 and TRBJ2-7; 12 positions match TRBD2. Unmatched junction bases numbered 3, after V lost 2 bases and J lost 4 bases. Germline V CDR1 and CDR2: LGHNA, YSLEER. The CDR3 runs to 15 residues. The CDR3, as DNA: TGCGCCAGCAGCCAACTAGCGGGAGGGCTTTACGAGCAGTACTTC. This gives the protein CASSQLAGGLYEQYF.

The chain joins TRBV9 to TRBJ2-4, with D possibly matching TRBD2 (6 bases). Looked up from germline, CDR1 is SGDLS and CDR2 is YYNGEE. V was shortened by 4 bases and J by 4 bases, with 15 bases between the two germline ends. This CDR3 is 15 amino acids long. The CDR3 reads CASSPSGDSKNIQYF. CDR3 DNA: TGTGCCAGCAGCCCCTCCGGGGACTCAAAAAACATTCAGTACTTC.

In nucleotides, the CDR3 is TGTGCCAGCAGCCTAGGGGGGGCCACTGAAGCTTTCTTT. This translates into CASSLGGATEAFF. The J gene is TRBJ1-1, the V gene TRBV28, with D tentatively TRBD1 (6 bases). Germline assignment: CDR1 MDHEN and CDR2 SYDVKM. V lost 6 bases and J 4 bases, leaving 12 bases between the germline ends. This CDR3 is 13 amino acids long.

The rearrangement uses TRBV18 and TRBJ2-5, with D tentatively TRBD2 (7 bases). This CDR3 region has 14 residues. Germline CDR1 reads KGHSH; CDR2 reads LQKENI. V dropped 4 bases and J dropped 2 bases, with 11 bases sitting between them. The CDR3 DNA sequence: TGTGCCAGCTCACAGGGGGGGCGACAAGAGACCCAGTACTTC. Its translation: CASSQGGRQETQYF.

The chain joins TRBV29-1 to TRBJ1-2, with a possible D match to TRBD1 (5 bases). In germline, CDR1 is SQVTM, CDR2 ANQGSEA. The CDR3 has 12 residues. Trimming left V 2 bases short and J 8 bases short, with 12 bases between. The CDR3 DNA sequence: TGCAGCGTTGAACGGGAGGGGCTCGGCTACACCTTC. This codes for CSVEREGLGYTF.

The chain is built from TRBV28 and TRBJ1-2; 7 bases are a match to TRBD1. The CDR3 covers 13 residues. The germline V gene encodes CDR1 MDHEN and CDR2 SYDVKM. V dropped 6 bases and J dropped 6; count of bases not matched to a gene: 7. The DNA for the CDR3 is TGTGCCAGCAGCCGCGACAGGGATAATGGCTACACCTTC. It is translated as CASSRDRDNGYTF.

The chain employs TRBV5-4 and TRBJ1-1, with a possible D match to TRBD1 (5 bases). CDR3 length equals 14 residues. V lost 4 bases, J lost 11 bases, and 21 bases lay in between. CDR1 SGHNT and CDR2 YYREEE come from the germline V gene (reference sequence). The CDR3 DNA reads TGTGCCAGCAGCCTCCGCGGCTCCTGGGGGAGGGCTTTCTTT. Translated, it gives CASSLRGSWGRAFF.

This clone was detected only a few times. The chain couples TRBV28 to TRBJ1-4; no definite D call. Trimming removed 7 bases at V and 8 bases at J, with 11 bases between. Germline loops: CDR1 MDHEN, CDR2 SYDVKM. The CDR3 is 12 residues long. The CDR3 is CASTVGSEKLFF. The CDR3 DNA reads as TGTGCCAGCACCGTTGGGAGCGAAAAACTGTTTTTT.

The J gene is TRBJ2-1, the V gene TRBV28; 8 bases agree with TRBD2. Trimming removed 5 bases from V and 6 bases from J; junction bases left unmatched: 12. This CDR3 is 16 amino acids long. Germline loops: CDR1 MDHEN, CDR2 SYDVKM. CDR3 amino acids: CASSTSSGSLTNEQFF. The CDR3 DNA reads TGTGCCAGCAGTACTTCCAGCGGGAGTCTAACCAATGAGCAGTTCTTC.

This chain links TRBV14 with TRBJ2-2, with TRBD1 as a possible D gene (6 bases). Per the germline V gene, CDR1 is SGHDN and CDR2 is FVKESK. There are 15 residues in the CDR3. V was trimmed by 3 bases and J by 1 base, leaving 9 bases between them. The CDR3 sequence is CASSQQGLNTGELFF. CDR3 nucleotides: TGTGCCAGCAGCCAGCAGGGGTTGAACACCGGGGAGCTGTTTTTT.

The V and J genes are TRBV28 and TRBJ2-5; TRBD1 agrees at 11 bases. This CDR3 region has 16 residues. Unmatched junction bases numbered 5, after V lost 4 bases and J lost 1 base. Germline V lookup: CDR1 MDHEN, CDR2 SYDVKM. The CDR3 here is CASSWTGGALQETQYF. In DNA form, the CDR3 reads TGTGCCAGCAGTTGGACAGGGGGCGCACTCCAAGAGACCCAGTACTTC.

The rearrangement links TRBV7-2 to TRBJ2-1, with D uncertain. This CDR3 comprises 12 residues. V gave up 5 bases and J gave up 1 base, with 3 bases separating them. Germline V gene lookup returns CDR1 SGHTA and CDR2 FQGNSA. CDR3 sequence: CASSVSYNEQFF. In nucleotides, the CDR3 is TGTGCCAGCAGCGTATCCTACAATGAGCAGTTCTTC.

This rearrangement joins TRBV11-3 to TRBJ2-1, with TRBD2 identical over 12 bases. The CDR3 is 16 residues long. Germline CDR1 reads SGHNT; CDR2 reads YENEEA. Losses at the gene ends were 5 bases for V and 4 bases for J; bases not matched to a gene: 6. CDR3 residues: CASSATSGSDYNEQFF. In DNA form, the CDR3 reads TGTGCCAGCAGCGCGACTAGCGGGAGTGATTACAATGAGCAGTTCTTC.

The V and J genes are TRBV18 and TRBJ2-7; D is unclear. Germline V gene sequence: CDR1 KGHSH, CDR2 LQKENI. Trimming took off 2 bases at V and 1 base at J, with 6 bases between the two ends. CDR3 length: 13 residues. The chain's CDR3 is CASSPGPSYEQYF. CDR3 sequence (DNA): TGTGCCAGCTCACCAGGGCCTTCCTACGAGCAGTACTTC. Complete variable domain (other parts from reference TRBV18 and TRBJ2-7): NAGVMQNPRHLVRRRGQEARLRCSPMKGHSHVYWYRQLPEEGLKFMVYLQKENIIDESGMPKERFSAEFPKEGPSILRIQQVVRGDSAAYFCASSPGPSYEQYFGPGTRLTVT.

This clone has only a few counts. V usage is TRBV6-1 and J usage is TRBJ1-2; TRBD1 matches at 12 bases. J lost 4 bases, V lost 0 bases, and 15 bases had no gene match. The CDR3 consists of 20 residues. Germline loops: CDR1 MNHNS, CDR2 SASEGT. DNA for the CDR3: TGTGCCAGCAGTGAAGCTATGATAGTAGTGGGGACAGGGGGCTCCTATGGCTACACCTTC. Protein sequence: CASSEAMIVVGTGGSYGYTF.

This clone appeared a few times. The chain recombines TRBV6-5 with TRBJ1-2; D remains unclear. From germline, CDR1 is MNHEY and CDR2 SVGAGI. CDR3 length: 16 amino acids. V lost 0 bases and J 2 bases, leaving 13 bases between the germline ends. CDR3: CASSYSSFSENYGYTF. The CDR3 region has the DNA TGTGCCAGCAGTTACTCATCCTTCTCAGAAAACTATGGCTACACCTTC.

The V and J genes are TRBV6-5 and TRBJ2-2; 8 bases are shared with TRBD1. There are 16 residues in the CDR3. V lost 0 bases and J lost 6; bases outside the gene matches: 6. Germline values: CDR1 MNHEY, CDR2 SVGAGI. As DNA, the CDR3 is TGTGCCAGCAGTTACTCGACCCTACAGGGGGCCGGGGAGCTGTTTTTT. Encoded protein: CASSYSTLQGAGELFF.

This chain connects TRBV29-1 to TRBJ2-7; 15 nucleotides match TRBD2. The CDR3 contains 14 residues. Germline CDR1 is SQVTM and CDR2 is ANQGSEA. V shed 7 bases and J 6 bases; nucleotides not matched to a gene: 7. The CDR3 DNA reads as TGCAGCGCCGGGACTAGCGGGAGGTTCTCCGAGCAGTACTTC. Encoded protein: CSAGTSGRFSEQYF.

The chain couples TRBV15 to TRBJ2-5; 7 bases map to TRBD1. The end of the DNA fits TRBJ2-7 better, so the J call may be wrong. The CDR3 has 16 residues. Germline V gene lookup returns CDR1 LNHNV and CDR2 YYDKDF (reference sequence). The CDR3 is CATSRGRQGSSYEQYF. CDR3 coding DNA: TGTGCCACCAGCAGGGGGCGACAGGGAAGCTCCTACGAGCAGTACTTC.

The gene calls are TRBV2 and TRBJ2-1, with TRBD2 matching over 10 bases. The CDR3 loop spans 15 amino acids. Germline V gene lookup returns CDR1 SNHLY and CDR2 FYNNEI. The J segment lost 9 bases and the V segment lost 2 bases, leaving 7 bases of the junction unmatched. The DNA of the CDR3 is TGTGCCAGCAGTGAACGGCTAGCGGGAGTGGGTGAGCAGTTCTTC. This gives the protein CASSERLAGVGEQFF.

This chain connects TRBV5-1 to TRBJ2-7; 8 nucleotides align to TRBD1. This CDR3 has 17 amino acids. The trim removed 0 bases at V and 0 bases at J, leaving 8 bases unmatched. The germline gives CDR1 SGHRS, CDR2 YFSETQ. CDR3: CASSLAPTGARSYEQYF. In DNA form, the CDR3 reads TGCGCCAGCAGCTTGGCCCCGACAGGGGCCCGCTCCTACGAGCAGTACTTC. Full variable domain (outside the CDR3, taken from reference TRBV5-1 and TRBJ2-7): KAGVTQTPRYLIKTRGQQVTLSCSPISGHRSVSWYQQTPGQGLQFLFEYFSETQRNKGNFPGRFSGRQFSNSRSEMNVSTLELGDSALYLCASSLAPTGARSYEQYFGPGTRLTVT.

V usage is TRBV7-2 and J usage is TRBJ2-5; the match to TRBD2 covers 12 bases. The CDR3 totals 15 residues. Germline V gene data show CDR1 as SGHTA and CDR2 as FQGNSA. V lost 4 bases, J lost 7 bases, and 7 bases stayed unmatched. The CDR3 bases are TGTGCCAGCAGCTCCCCGACTAGCGGGAGTAGGACCCAGTACTTC. Amino acids: CASSSPTSGSRTQYF.

The chain couples TRBV7-2 to TRBJ2-3; D possibly corresponds to TRBD1 (6 bases). Germline assignment: CDR1 SGHTA and CDR2 FQGNSA. V was clipped by 0 bases and J by 1 base, with 8 bases between them. The CDR3 totals 15 residues. CDR3 amino acids: CASSLAPGGTDTQYF. Written as DNA, the CDR3 is TGTGCCAGCAGCTTAGCGCCAGGGGGCACAGATACGCAGTATTTT.

This clone was found a few times. This sequence joins TRBV6-6 and TRBJ1-4; D uncertain. Trimming cost V 6 bases and J 5 bases, with 7 bases left between them. The CDR3 is made up of 12 amino acids. Germline assignment: CDR1 MNHNY and CDR2 SVGAGI (reference sequence). The CDR3 loop is CASSSQNEKLFF. Written as DNA, the CDR3 is TGTGCCAGCAGCTCTCAGAATGAAAAACTGTTTTTT.

Only a few counts were recorded for this clone. The chain couples TRBV6-5 to TRBJ1-2; D not certain. The V end lost 2 bases, the J end lost 3 bases, and 13 bases lay between the germline ends. The CDR3 runs 15 residues. Looked up from germline, CDR1 is MNHEY and CDR2 is SVGAGI. CDR3 in amino acids: CASSYIGRGYYGYTF. Written as DNA, the CDR3 is TGTGCCAGCAGTTACATTGGGCGGGGTTACTATGGCTACACCTTC.

This clone was recorded once. The same CDR3 can be traced to other DNA sequences in this sample. This sequence joins TRBV7-9 and TRBJ1-6; TRBD1 matches 7 bases. Germline loops: CDR1 SEHNR, CDR2 FQNEAQ (reference sequence). The trim removed 5 bases at V and 5 bases at J, leaving 9 bases unmatched. This CDR3 is built from 16 residues. CDR3 coding DNA: TGTGCCAGCAGCGCCCGGGACAGTGATAATAATTCACCCCTCCACTTT. Translated: CASSARDSDNNSPLHF.

The chain combines TRBV5-1 with TRBJ2-5; perhaps TRBD2 as D (6 bases). Trimming removed 5 bases at V and 5 bases at J, with 10 bases between. The germline V gene has CDR1 SGHRS and CDR2 YFSETQ. CDR3 size: 12 residues. CDR3: CASRLGGETQYF. The CDR3 DNA reads as TGCGCCAGCAGACTTGGGGGGGAGACCCAGTACTTC.